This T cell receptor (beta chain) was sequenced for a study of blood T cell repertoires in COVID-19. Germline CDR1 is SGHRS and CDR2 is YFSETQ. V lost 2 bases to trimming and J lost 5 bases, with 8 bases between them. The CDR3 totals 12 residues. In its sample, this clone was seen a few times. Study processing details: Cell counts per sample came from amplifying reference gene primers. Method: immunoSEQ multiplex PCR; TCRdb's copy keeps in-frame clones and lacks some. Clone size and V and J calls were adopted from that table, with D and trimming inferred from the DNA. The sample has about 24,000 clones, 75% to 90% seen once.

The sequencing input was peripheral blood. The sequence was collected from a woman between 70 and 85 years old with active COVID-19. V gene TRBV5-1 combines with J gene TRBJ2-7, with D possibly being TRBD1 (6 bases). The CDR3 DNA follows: TGCGCCAGCAGCTTTCAGGGGAACGAGCAGTACTTC. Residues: CASSFQGNEQYF.